Each of the 9 T cell receptor beta chains below was sequenced from the same sample in a study of radiotherapy plus CTLA-4 blockade in lung cancer (dated by TCRdb to 2016 to 2018). The library was prepared using the immunoSEQ multiplex PCR assay. The immuneACCESS repertoire file appears here via TCRdb, limited to in-frame rearrangements. These files lack a portion of the clones; in checked studies, under half of the deficit traces to unresolved V genes, and the cause of the others is not known. This sample holds tens of thousands of clones; around 79% were observed only once. The top ten clonotypes cover over 15% of the sample. Sequenced here: peripheral blood, sampled from a patient treated with radiotherapy plus ipilimumab. These receptors originate from a human donor with non-small cell lung cancer who had a complete response to radiotherapy plus ipilimumab.

This chain links TRBV7-9 with TRBJ2-1; no firm D call. Germline V gives CDR1 SEHNR, CDR2 FQNEAQ (reference sequence). Trimming removed 0 bases at V and 6 bases at J, with 9 bases between. The CDR3 contains 14 residues. CDR3 amino acids: CASSLAAGSNEQFF. As DNA, the CDR3 is TGTGCCAGCAGCTTAGCAGCCGGGTCCAATGAGCAGTTCTTC.

V gene TRBV18 combines with J gene TRBJ2-5, with a possible D match to TRBD1 (5 bases). The germline gives CDR1 KGHSH, CDR2 LQKENI. The CDR3 spans 15 residues. The V and J ends lost 0 bases and 5 bases respectively, with 13 bases between them. As DNA, the CDR3 is TGTGCCAGCTCACCACCCCCCAGGGAACGGGAGACCCAGTACTTC. Its protein is CASSPPPRERETQYF.

The chain links TRBV4-1 to TRBJ1-3; the D is unclear. Trimming cost V 4 bases and J 0 bases, with 13 bases left between them. CDR1 and CDR2 (germline): MGHRA, YSYEKL. CDR3 size: 16 residues. The CDR3 is CASSPLWAFSGNTIYF. In nucleotides, the CDR3 is TGCGCCAGCAGCCCCTTGTGGGCATTCTCTGGAAACACCATATATTTT.

The chain combines TRBV7-2 with TRBJ1-1, with 7 bases that match TRBD1. Germline loops: CDR1 SGHTA, CDR2 FQGNSA. There are 13 residues in the CDR3. Losses at the gene ends were 5 bases for V and 4 bases for J; bases not matched to a gene: 4. CDR3 protein: CASSLQGGTEAFF. The CDR3 DNA reads as TGTGCCAGCAGCCTCCAGGGGGGCACTGAAGCTTTCTTT.

The chain recombines TRBV4-3 with TRBJ2-3; D may be TRBD1 (5 bases). The CDR3 runs 15 residues. Germline-derived CDR1 and CDR2 are LGHNA and YSLEER. V lost 0 bases and J lost 6, with 13 bases in between. CDR3 DNA: TGCGCCAGCAGCCAAGAACACAGGTTAAGTGATACGCAGTATTTT. As protein: CASSQEHRLSDTQYF.

V is TRBV5-6 and J is TRBJ1-5; D ambiguous. The CDR3 loop spans 18 amino acids. The germline gives CDR1 SGHDT, CDR2 YYEEEE. Trimming took 0 bases from V and 5 from J, leaving 21 bases between them. CDR3 loop: CASSLVRGSQAYYQPQHF. Here the CDR3 DNA reads TGTGCCAGCAGCTTGGTTCGGGGAAGTCAGGCTTACTATCAGCCCCAGCATTTT.

This chain connects TRBV7-8 to TRBJ1-5, with 7 bases fitting TRBD1. The CDR3 is made up of 14 amino acids. Per the germline V gene, CDR1 is SGHVS and CDR2 is FQNEAQ. Unmatched junction bases numbered 8, after V lost 3 bases and J lost 9 bases. This chain's CDR3 is CASSFSGTEGPQHF. The CDR3 nucleotides are TGTGCCAGCAGCTTTTCCGGGACAGAGGGGCCCCAGCATTTT.

The gene calls are TRBV4-1 and TRBJ1-5; 9 nucleotides line up with TRBD1. CDR3 length: 18 amino acids. Germline V gene sequence: CDR1 MGHRA, CDR2 YSYEKL. The V and J ends lost 2 bases and 7 bases, in that order; junction bases with no gene match: 15. DNA of the CDR3: TGCGCCAGCAGCCAACTTCTTATGACCGGGACAGGGAGACAGCCCCAGCATTTT. This gives the protein CASSQLLMTGTGRQPQHF.

This clone was recorded a few times. The chain uses TRBV11-2 and TRBJ2-7; 7 nucleotides agree with TRBD1. In germline, CDR1 is SGHAT, CDR2 FQNNGV. J gave up 1 base and V 7 bases, and 10 bases lay outside the gene matches. CDR3 length equals 15 residues. CDR3 nucleotide sequence: TGTGCCAGCATGCAACAGGGGCAGGGGTCCTACGAGCAGTACTTC. This codes for CASMQQGQGSYEQYF.